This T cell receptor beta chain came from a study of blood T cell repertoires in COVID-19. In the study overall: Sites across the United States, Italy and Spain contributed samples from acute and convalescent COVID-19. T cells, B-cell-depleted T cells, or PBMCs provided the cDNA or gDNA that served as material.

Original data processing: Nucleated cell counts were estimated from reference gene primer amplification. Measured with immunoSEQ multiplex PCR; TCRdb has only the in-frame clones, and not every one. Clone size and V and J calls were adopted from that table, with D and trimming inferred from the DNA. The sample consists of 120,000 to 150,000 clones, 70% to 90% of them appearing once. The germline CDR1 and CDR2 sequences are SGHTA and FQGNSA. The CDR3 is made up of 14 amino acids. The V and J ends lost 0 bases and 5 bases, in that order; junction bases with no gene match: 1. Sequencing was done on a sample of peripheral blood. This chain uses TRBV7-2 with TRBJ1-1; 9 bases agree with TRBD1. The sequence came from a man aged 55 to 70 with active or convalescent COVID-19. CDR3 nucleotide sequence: TGTGCCAGCAGCTTAGCGACAGGGGGGACTGAAGCTTTCTTT. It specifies CASSLATGGTEAFF.